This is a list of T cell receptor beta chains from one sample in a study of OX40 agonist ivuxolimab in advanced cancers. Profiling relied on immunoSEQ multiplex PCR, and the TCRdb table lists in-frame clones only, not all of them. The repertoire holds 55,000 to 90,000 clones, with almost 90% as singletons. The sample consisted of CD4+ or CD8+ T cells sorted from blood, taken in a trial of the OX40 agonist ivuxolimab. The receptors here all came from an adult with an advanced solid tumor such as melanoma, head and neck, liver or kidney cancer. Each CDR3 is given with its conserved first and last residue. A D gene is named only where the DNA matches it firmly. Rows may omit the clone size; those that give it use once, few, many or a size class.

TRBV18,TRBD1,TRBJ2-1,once,CAVLRDRVNNEQFF,TGTGCCGTACTCCGGGACAGGGTCAACAATGAGCAGTTCTTC
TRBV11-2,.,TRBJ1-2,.,CASSSGPNYGYTF,TGTGCCAGCAGCTCAGGGCCTAACTATGGCTACACCTTC
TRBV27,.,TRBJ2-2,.,CASSRPNTGELFF,TGTGCCAGCAGCCGACCGAACACCGGGGAGCTGTTTTTT
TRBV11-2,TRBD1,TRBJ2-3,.,CASRWQAGQGRDTQYF,TGTGCCAGCAGATGGCAGGCGGGACAGGGGCGAGATACGCAGTATTTT
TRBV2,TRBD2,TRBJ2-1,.,CASSGGRYYNEQFF,TGTGCCAGCAGTGGCGGGAGGTACTACAATGAGCAGTTCTTC
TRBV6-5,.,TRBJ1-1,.,CASRLTVSTEAFF,TGTGCCAGCAGACTGACAGTTTCCACTGAAGCTTTCTTT
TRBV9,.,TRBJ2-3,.,CASSIPAGTVTDTQYF,TGTGCCAGCAGCATTCCGGCCGGGACTGTCACAGATACGCAGTATTTT
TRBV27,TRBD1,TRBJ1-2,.,CASSSYYRGSYGYTF,TGTGCCAGCAGTTCCTACTACAGGGGGAGCTATGGCTACACCTTC
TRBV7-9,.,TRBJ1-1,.,CASSLISGQSAFF,TGTGCCAGCAGCTTAATTTCGGGACAAAGTGCTTTCTTT
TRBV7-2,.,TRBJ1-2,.,CASSLQQGPYGYTF,TGTGCCAGCAGCCTTCAACAGGGACCCTATGGCTACACCTTC
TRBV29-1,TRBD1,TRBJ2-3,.,CSVEDFSRTGVTDTQYF,TGCAGCGTTGAAGATTTTTCTAGGACAGGGGTCACAGATACGCAGTATTTT
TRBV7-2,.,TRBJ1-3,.,CASSLAKGVNTIYF,TGTGCCAGCAGCTTAGCAAAAGGGGTCAACACCATATATTTT
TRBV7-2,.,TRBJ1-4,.,CASSLGGAGEKLFF,TGTGCCAGCAGCTTAGGAGGGGCGGGTGAAAAACTGTTTTTT
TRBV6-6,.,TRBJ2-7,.,CASSPQIGYEQYF,TGTGCCAGCAGTCCCCAGATTGGCTACGAGCAGTACTTC
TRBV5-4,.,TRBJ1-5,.,CASSLQGNQPQHF,TGTGCCAGCAGCCTGCAGGGTAATCAGCCCCAGCATTTT
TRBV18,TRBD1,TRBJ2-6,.,CAIPRGTGLTRGANVLTF,TGTGCCATCCCCCGAGGGACAGGGTTAACGCGCGGGGCCAACGTCCTGACTTTC
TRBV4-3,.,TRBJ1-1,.,CASSQDLRPENTEAFF,TGCGCCAGCAGCCAAGATCTGCGTCCAGAGAACACTGAAGCTTTCTTT
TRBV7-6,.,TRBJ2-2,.,CASSLAPPGYTGELFF,TGTGCCAGCAGCTTAGCGCCTCCCGGTTACACCGGGGAGCTGTTTTTT
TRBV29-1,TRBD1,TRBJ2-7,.,CSVQRQGASYEQYF,TGCAGCGTTCAGAGACAGGGGGCTTCCTACGAGCAGTACTTC
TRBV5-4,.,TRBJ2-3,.,CASSKQGSTDTQYF,TGTGCCAGCAGCAAACAGGGTAGCACAGATACGCAGTATTTT
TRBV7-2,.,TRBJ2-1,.,CASSLFPRGEQFF,TGTGCCAGCAGCCTATTCCCTAGGGGTGAGCAGTTCTTC
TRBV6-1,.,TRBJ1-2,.,CASSEQGYGYTF,TGTGCCAGCAGTGAACAAGGGTATGGCTACACCTTC
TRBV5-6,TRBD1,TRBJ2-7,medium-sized,CASSYGQGRYEQYF,TGTGCCAGCAGCTACGGACAGGGTCGATACGAGCAGTACTTC
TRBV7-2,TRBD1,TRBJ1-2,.,CASSLIGGDYGYTF,TGTGCCAGCAGCTTAATAGGGGGCGACTATGGCTACACCTTC
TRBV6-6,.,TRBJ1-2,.,CASSNGAGPNYGYTF,TGTGCCAGCAGTAACGGGGCAGGTCCTAACTATGGCTACACCTTC
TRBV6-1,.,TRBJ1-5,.,CASNGQHWSNQPQHF,TGTGCCAGCAATGGTCAACACTGGAGCAATCAGCCCCAGCATTTT
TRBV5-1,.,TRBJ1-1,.,CASSPWYQGMNTEAFF,TGCGCCAGCAGCCCATGGTACCAGGGGATGAACACTGAAGCTTTCTTT
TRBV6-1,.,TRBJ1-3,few,CASSDPTGNTIYF,TGTGCCAGCAGTGACCCGACAGGAAACACCATATATTTT
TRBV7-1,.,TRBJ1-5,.,CASSLEGWQPQHF,TGTGCCAGCAGCTTAGAGGGATGGCAGCCCCAGCATTTT
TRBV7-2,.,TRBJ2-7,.,CASSLVSKTPDF,TGTGCCAGCAGCTTAGTGTCTAAAACACCCGATTTC
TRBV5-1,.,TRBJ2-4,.,CASSLARGAKNIQYF,TGCGCCAGCAGCTTGGCCAGGGGAGCCAAAAACATTCAGTACTTC
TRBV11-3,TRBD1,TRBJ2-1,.,CASSLGGAGTGPDNEQFF,TGTGCCAGCAGCTTAGGTGGGGCCGGGACAGGGCCCGACAATGAGCAGTTCTTC
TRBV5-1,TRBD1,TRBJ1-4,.,CASRIGTGALTNEKLFF,TGCGCCAGCAGAATAGGGACAGGGGCTCTGACTAATGAAAAACTGTTTTTT
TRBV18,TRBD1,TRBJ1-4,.,CASSRTGRDEKLFF,TGTGCCAGCTCACGGACAGGGAGGGATGAAAAACTGTTTTTT
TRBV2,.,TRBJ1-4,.,CASSARIFRVTNEKLFF,TGTGCCAGCAGTGCACGGATTTTCCGGGTAACTAATGAAAAACTGTTTTTT
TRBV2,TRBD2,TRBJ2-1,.,CASRETKRTSGLDNEQFF,TGTGCCAGCAGGGAGACTAAAAGGACTAGCGGACTTGACAATGAGCAGTTCTTC
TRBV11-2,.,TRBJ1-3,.,CASSLDERFGNTIYF,TGTGCCAGCAGCTTAGATGAGAGGTTCGGAAACACCATATATTTT
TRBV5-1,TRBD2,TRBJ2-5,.,CASSLGTGGPETQYF,TGCGCCAGCAGCTTGGGGACGGGAGGGCCAGAGACCCAGTACTTC